This T cell receptor (beta chain) came from a study of cytotoxic CD8 clonotypes in ibrutinib-treated CLL. Looking at the study overall: After a median about eleven months on treatment (6 to 36), response samples were drawn.

Overall study findings and caveats: Treatment left the uncommon public clonotypes either contracted or stable in frequency.

Remarks on this clone: Antigen specificity is unknown.

V was shortened by 0 bases and J by 4 bases, with 10 bases between the two germline ends. The CDR3 extends over 14 amino acids. Germline CDR1 is GTSNPN and CDR2 is SVGIG (reference sequence). Profiled with immunoSEQ multiplex PCR; TCRdb holds only in-frame clones, not every one. The data contain some 200,000 clones, just over 70% of them singletons. With cryopreserved PBMCs as the source, 1.5 to 2.5 micrograms of genomic DNA went to TCR beta libraries. This material consisted of PBMCs, taken after 12 months of ibrutinib treatment. The receptor's source is a human donor with chronic lymphocytic leukemia. The V call is TRBV30, the J call TRBJ1-5; a possible D gene is TRBD1 (5 bases). The CDR3 reads CAWSVHGGNQPQHF. CDR3 sequence (DNA): TGTGCCTGGAGTGTACACGGGGGGAATCAGCCCCAGCATTTT.